The 26 T cell receptor beta chains listed next were all sequenced from one sample in a study of T cell responses to AZD1222 COVID-19 vaccine (dated by TCRdb to the early 2020s). The method behind the library was the immunoSEQ multiplex PCR assay. Not all clones reach the TCRdb copy of this immuneACCESS table, which keeps in-frame sequences only. Checked studies attribute under half of the gap to unresolved V genes and leave the rest unexplained. The sample profile shows 150,000 to 200,000 clones; around 93% of them were found once. The biggest ten clones account for approximately 4.8% of the sample. This specimen's time point label, per the study, means: baseline before first vaccination. The sequencing here drew on peripheral blood, taken on day 0 of AZD1222 vaccination. These receptors were obtained from an adult in good health.

The chain joins TRBV5-6 to TRBJ2-7; a weak D match, TRBD2 (5 bases). This CDR3 region has 14 residues. V lost 2 bases and J lost 3, with 12 bases in between. The germline V gene has CDR1 SGHDT and CDR2 YYEEEE. DNA of the CDR3: TGTGCCAGCAGCTTAACGGGTAGCGACTACGAGCAGTACTTC. The encoded protein is CASSLTGSDYEQYF.

The V gene is TRBV5-5, the J gene TRBJ1-1, with no clear D. Germline V CDR1 and CDR2: SGHKS, YYEKEE (reference sequence). This CDR3 is built from 14 residues. Trimming cost V 0 bases and J 5 bases, with 11 bases left between them. The CDR3, as DNA: TGTGCCAGCAGCTTGGGCAGGTCGGGAACTGAAGCTTTCTTT. It translates to CASSLGRSGTEAFF.

In DNA form, the CDR3 reads TGTGCCAGCAGTCGCGGGTCCTATAATTCACCCCTCCACTTT. It yields the protein CASSRGSYNSPLHF. This chain uses TRBV6-5 with TRBJ1-6; the D is unclear. Germline CDR1 MNHEY, CDR2 SVGAGI. The V end lost 5 bases, the J end lost 1 base, and 6 bases lay between the germline ends. The CDR3 runs to 14 residues.

The genes are TRBV13 and TRBJ2-3, with D perhaps TRBD1 (6 bases). The V gene lost 0 bases and the J gene lost 0 bases, with 7 bases spanning the gap. Per the germline V gene, CDR1 is PRHDT and CDR2 is FYEKMQ (reference sequence). CDR3 length: 15 amino acids. Here the CDR3 DNA reads TGTGCCAGCAGCTTAGGCCAGGGGAGCACAGATACGCAGTATTTT. Amino acid sequence: CASSLGQGSTDTQYF.

The gene calls are TRBV12-5 and TRBJ2-3; 9 bases line up with TRBD2. Per germline, CDR1 LGHNT and CDR2 FRNRAP. The J segment lost 1 base and the V segment lost 1 base, leaving 0 bases of the junction unmatched. CDR3 length: 15 amino acids. The CDR3: CASGLGGRGTDTQYF. The CDR3 DNA reads TGTGCTAGTGGTTTGGGCGGGAGGGGCACAGATACGCAGTATTTT.

CDR3 protein: CASSLLLAGGPNEQFF. CDR3 in DNA: TGCGCCAGCAGCTTGCTACTAGCGGGCGGTCCTAATGAGCAGTTCTTC. The chain carries TRBV5-1 and TRBJ2-1; 9 positions match TRBD2. Trimming took 1 base from V and 7 from J; bases not matched to a gene: 9. This CDR3 is built from 16 residues. Germline CDR1 SGHRS, CDR2 YFSETQ.

V usage is TRBV28 and J usage is TRBJ2-3; D is undetermined. Trimming pared 7 bases from V and 2 bases from J, leaving 7 bases between. Germline loops: CDR1 MDHEN, CDR2 SYDVKM. The CDR3 totals 12 residues. CDR3 residues: CASKTNTDTQYF. CDR3 bases: TGTGCCAGCAAAACCAACACAGATACGCAGTATTTT.

The rearrangement uses TRBV7-2 and TRBJ1-1; D call uncertain. V lost 5 bases and J lost 4, with 11 bases in between. The CDR3 sequence is 13 residues long. Germline V CDR1 and CDR2: SGHTA, FQGNSA. The CDR3 spells CASSKPVATEAFF. The CDR3 nucleotides read TGTGCCAGCAGCAAACCGGTGGCCACTGAAGCTTTCTTT.

V usage is TRBV27 and J usage is TRBJ2-5; D might be TRBD2 (6 bases). From germline, CDR1 is MNHEY and CDR2 SMNVEV (reference sequence). Trimming shortened V by 3 bases and J by 2 bases, and 13 bases separated the two germline ends. The CDR3 is made up of 15 amino acids. CDR3: CASSFWGEQQETQYF. In DNA form, the CDR3 reads TGTGCCAGCAGTTTTTGGGGGGAGCAACAAGAGACCCAGTACTTC.

The chain combines TRBV11-2 with TRBJ2-1, with TRBD2 identical over 12 bases. The germline V gene has CDR1 SGHAT and CDR2 FQNNGV. The CDR3 spans 13 residues. Trimming removed 5 bases from V and 13 bases from J; junction bases left unmatched: 6. CDR3 DNA sequence: TGTGCCAGCAGCCTCGGACTAGCGGGATCTCAGTTCTTC. Its translation is CASSLGLAGSQFF.

CDR3 region: CASSLRRGTEAFF. Written as DNA, the CDR3 is TGTGCCAGCAGCTTAAGGCGGGGGACTGAAGCTTTCTTT. The rearrangement uses TRBV11-2 and TRBJ1-1; D possibly corresponds to TRBD1 (5 bases). The length of the CDR3 is 13 residues. CDR1 SGHAT and CDR2 FQNNGV come from the germline V gene. Between the trimmed V and J ends, which lost 2 bases and 5 bases, there was a span of 9 bases.

This rearrangement joins TRBV7-2 to TRBJ1-5; tentatively, D is TRBD1 (6 bases). The germline V gene has CDR1 SGHTA and CDR2 FQGNSA. The CDR3 consists of 13 residues. V lost 4 bases to trimming and J lost 4 bases, with 8 bases between them. The CDR3 here is CASSSTGNQPQHF. CDR3 sequence (DNA): TGTGCCAGCAGCTCCACAGGGAATCAGCCCCAGCATTTT.

In this sample, this clone turned up once. CDR3 in DNA: TGTGCCAGCAGAATGAGGGACATCCAAGAGACCCAGTACTTC. Protein sequence: CASRMRDIQETQYF. The chain joins TRBV5-6 to TRBJ2-5, with a possible D match to TRBD1 (6 bases). Germline CDR1 reads SGHDT; CDR2 reads YYEEEE. The CDR3 extends over 14 amino acids. Trimming took off 5 bases at V and 1 base at J, with 12 bases between the two ends.

The chain couples TRBV10-3 to TRBJ2-1; the match to TRBD1 covers 12 bases. V dropped 10 bases and J dropped 6; count of bases not matched to a gene: 22. CDR1 ENHRY and CDR2 SYGVKD come from the germline V gene. The CDR3 totals 19 residues. CDR3 coding DNA: TGTGCCACCTTACGCACCGGGACAGGGGGCAAGGCGGGAGGCAATGAGCAGTTCTTC. This encodes CATLRTGTGGKAGGNEQFF.

This chain joins TRBV5-5 and TRBJ1-2; D unresolved. CDR3 length: 13 residues. CDR1 is SGHKS, CDR2 YYEKEE, per germline (reference sequence). Trimming stripped 2 bases from V and 5 bases from J, with 10 bases between. CDR3 protein: CASSFEGLYGYTF. CDR3 DNA sequence: TGTGCCAGCAGCTTTGAGGGTCTTTATGGCTACACCTTC.

In DNA, the CDR3 is TGTGCCAGCCGCGCCGTGGGGGGCACCCGAGTAGGTGAAAAACTGTTTTTT. It is translated as CASRAVGGTRVGEKLFF. This sequence joins TRBV7-2 and TRBJ1-4; D perhaps matches TRBD1 (6 bases). V was trimmed by 8 bases and J by 7 bases, leaving 26 bases between them. Germline V gene data show CDR1 as SGHTA and CDR2 as FQGNSA. CDR3 length equals 17 residues.

The genes are TRBV4-3 and TRBJ2-5, with unresolved D. Trimming removed 0 bases at V and 7 bases at J, with 15 bases between. There are 15 residues in the CDR3. CDR1 and CDR2 (germline): LGHNA, YSLEER. DNA for the CDR3: TGCGCCAGCAGCCAAGATCTGGGCGGTCAAAGGACCCAGTACTTC. Protein: CASSQDLGGQRTQYF.

The rearrangement uses TRBV9 and TRBJ2-2; 8 positions agree with TRBD2. Germline V gives CDR1 SGDLS, CDR2 YYNGEE. V shed 3 bases, J shed 4 bases, and the junction held 8 bases outside the gene matches. The CDR3 is made up of 16 amino acids. The CDR3 nucleotides read TGTGCCAGCAGCGCCCGGCGGGGGGCGATCACCGGGGAGCTGTTTTTT. Residues: CASSARRGAITGELFF.

The chain couples TRBV19 to TRBJ2-1; 10 bases match TRBD2. The CDR3 loop spans 15 amino acids. CDR1 is LNHDA and CDR2 is SQIVND in the germline V gene (reference sequence). V was clipped by 5 bases and J by 8 bases; unmatched bases: 9. CDR3 protein: CASSGQGLAGDEQFF. The CDR3 DNA is TGTGCCAGTAGTGGCCAGGGGCTAGCGGGAGATGAGCAGTTCTTC.

CDR3 bases: TGTGCCAGCAGTTCATTAATTGGCAATCAGCCCCAGCATTTT. This codes for CASSSLIGNQPQHF. This chain links TRBV6-5 with TRBJ1-5; no clear D gene. This CDR3 comprises 14 residues. CDR1 is MNHEY and CDR2 is SVGAGI in the germline V gene. The V gene lost 4 bases and the J gene lost 2 bases, with 9 bases spanning the gap.

The chain has TRBV27 and TRBJ1-5; D is ambiguous. In germline, CDR1 is MNHEY, CDR2 SMNVEV (reference sequence). V dropped 7 bases and J dropped 5 bases, with 6 bases sitting between them. The CDR3 loop spans 11 amino acids. The CDR3 loop reads CASKGDQPQHF. In DNA, the CDR3 is TGTGCCAGCAAGGGTGATCAGCCCCAGCATTTT.

V gene TRBV7-3 combines with J gene TRBJ2-2; no clear D gene. The CDR3 is 14 amino acids. Germline CDR1 and CDR2: SGHTA and FQGTGA. V lost 4 bases and J 7 bases, leaving 13 bases between the germline ends. CDR3 DNA: TGTGCCAGCAGCTCCGCTATGCACGGCGGGGAGCTGTTTTTT. The encoded protein is CASSSAMHGGELFF.

The gene calls are TRBV27 and TRBJ2-1, with TRBD2 matching over 11 bases. V was pared by 7 bases and J by 4 bases, with 9 bases of the junction left unmatched. Per germline, CDR1 MNHEY and CDR2 SMNVEV (reference sequence). The CDR3 runs to 16 residues. CDR3 in amino acids: CASTAGTSGFYNEQFF. The CDR3 nucleotides read TGTGCCAGCACCGCCGGGACTAGCGGTTTTTACAATGAGCAGTTCTTC.

This clone appeared a few times. The gene calls are TRBV11-2 and TRBJ2-7; D is possibly TRBD1 or TRBD2 (5 bases each). The germline gives CDR1 SGHAT, CDR2 FQNNGV. V gave up 7 bases and J gave up 2 bases, with 12 bases separating them. The CDR3 spans 13 residues. The CDR3 loop reads CASTHGAAYEQYF. As DNA, the CDR3 is TGTGCCAGCACCCACGGGGCAGCCTACGAGCAGTACTTC.

The chain has TRBV7-9 and TRBJ1-6, with 8 positions matching TRBD1. The CDR3 spans 15 residues. The V gene's germline CDR1 is SEHNR and CDR2 FQNEAQ (reference sequence). With 4 bases clipped from V and 6 bases from J, the junction kept 5 bases outside the gene matches. The CDR3 loop is CASSSTGAVNSPLHF. CDR3 coding DNA: TGTGCCAGCAGCTCGACAGGGGCTGTTAATTCACCCCTCCACTTT.

The chain employs TRBV3-1 (or the pseudogene TRBV3-2) and TRBJ1-2; D possibly corresponds to TRBD1 (5 bases). Trimming removed 7 bases at V and 5 bases at J, with 17 bases between. There are 14 residues in the CDR3. CDR1 and CDR2 from the germline V gene are LGHDT and YNNKEL (reference sequence). The CDR3 sequence is CASIGRGRDYGYTF. Here the CDR3 DNA reads TGTGCCAGCATAGGGCGGGGACGGGATTATGGCTACACCTTC.